The present T cell receptor (beta chain) was sequenced within a study of blood T cell repertoires in COVID-19. About the study: PBMCs, B-cell-depleted T cells, or T cells were the source of the cDNA or gDNA that made up the material.

CDR3 length equals 18 residues. The germline CDR1 and CDR2 sequences are SGHNT and YYREEE (reference sequence). J was trimmed by 1 base and V by 3 bases; bases with no gene match: 12. Participant-given clinical history determined each cohort assignment. Using immunoSEQ multiplex PCR, the repertoire was profiled, and TCRdb retains in-frame clones only, with some absent. The sample yields 250,000 or so clones, around 81% seen once. The sequencing input was PBMCs or T cells enriched from blood (not recorded which). This sequence was found in a man aged 50-59 years who had recovered from COVID-19. The chain couples TRBV5-4 to TRBJ2-3; 9 bases fit TRBD2. The CDR3 DNA follows: TGTGCCAGCAGCTCCGGGACTAGCAGCTCCCCTGGCACAGATACGCAGTATTTT. It translates to CASSSGTSSSPGTDTQYF.